This entry is about one T cell receptor (beta chain). Sequenced by immunoSEQ multiplex PCR; TCRdb stores in-frame clones only, minus some. This table has some 16,000 clones, around 90% appearing once. Germline CDR1 is PRHDT and CDR2 is FYEKMQ (reference sequence). CDR3 length: 14 amino acids. The V end was cut by 5 bases, the J end by 0 bases, with 8 bases between. The data were obtained in a study of CD39 and CD103 CD8 tumor-infiltrating T cells. The sequence was obtained from a human donor with head and neck squamous cell carcinoma. The sequenced material came from CD8+ T cells sorted from blood. Subset reported: total memory CD8 T cells (CD45RA-CCR7+/-) from blood or uninvolved lymph node. This sequence joins TRBV13 and TRBJ1-5, with D possibly matching TRBD1 (6 bases). The CDR3 reads CASSLQGSNQPQHF. The DNA for the CDR3 is TGTGCCAGCAGCCTACAGGGTAGCAATCAGCCCCAGCATTTT.